One sample yielded the 29 T cell receptor beta chains listed below, sequenced in a study of T cells after yellow fever vaccination. TCRdb processed the 5' RACE reads anew with MiXCR; each CDR3 protein has one entry. Among 230,000 or so distinct CDR3 sequences, approximately 6.3% were seen once, and the ten largest hold roughly 1%. Sequenced here: CD4+ T cells sorted from PBMCs, sampled on the day of the yellow fever booster vaccination. The receptors were gathered from a man aged 30 to 45 who received the YFV17D yellow fever vaccine.

This clonotype was seen repeatedly, ten times or more. The V gene is TRBV20-1, the J gene TRBJ2-3, with TRBD1 matching 9 bases. The length of the CDR3 is 14 residues. V trimming: 2 bases; J trimming: 1 base; junction bases outside the gene matches: 1. The V gene's germline CDR1 is DFQATT and CDR2 SNEGSKA (reference sequence). CDR3: CSARRTGGTDTQYF. The CDR3, as DNA: TGCAGTGCTAGAAGGACAGGGGGCACAGATACGCAGTATTTT.

This clonotype was picked up a small number of times. The V call is TRBV5-1, the J call TRBJ2-1, with 12 bases identical to TRBD2. The CDR3 runs to 15 residues. Trimming at V came to 1 base and at J to 10 bases, leaving 6 bases not matched to a gene. From germline, CDR1 is SGHRS and CDR2 YFSETQ. The chain's CDR3 is CASSLRLAGVEEQFF. The CDR3 DNA reads TGCGCCAGCAGCTTGAGACTAGCGGGAGTCGAAGAGCAGTTCTTC.

The chain uses TRBV7-9 and TRBJ1-3; no definite D call. This CDR3 is 14 amino acids long. CDR1 SEHNR and CDR2 FQNEAQ come from the germline V gene (reference sequence). V was pared by 1 base and J by 7 bases, with 11 bases between. This CDR3 reads CASSLVGRRNTIYF. The CDR3 bases are TGTGCCAGCAGCTTAGTCGGACGGAGGAACACCATATATTTT. Full variable domain (remainder filled in from reference TRBV7-9 and TRBJ1-3): DTGVSQNPRHKITKRGQNVTFRCDPISEHNRLYWYRQTLGQGPEFLTYFQNEAQLEKSRLLSDRFSAERPKGSFSTLEIQRTEQGDSAMYLCASSLVGRRNTIYFGEGSWLTVV.

This clonotype was seen at least ten times. This chain joins TRBV29-1 and TRBJ2-1; 14 bases match TRBD2. With V trimmed by 6 bases and J by 3 bases, 4 bases remained unmatched. The CDR3 has 15 residues. Germline CDR1 reads SQVTM; CDR2 reads ANQGSEA. Here the CDR3 reads CSVGGLAGDYNEQFF. CDR3 bases: TGCAGCGTCGGGGGACTAGCGGGAGACTACAATGAGCAGTTCTTC.

In this sample, this clonotype turned up a few times. The chain links TRBV20-1 to TRBJ1-5, with a tentative D call TRBD1 (5 bases). V lost 1 base, J lost 1 base, and 8 bases lay in between. There are 14 residues in the CDR3. The V gene's germline CDR1 is DFQATT and CDR2 SNEGSKA (reference sequence). The CDR3 protein is CSARGGVSNQPQHF. The CDR3 region has the DNA TGCAGTGCTAGAGGAGGGGTAAGCAATCAGCCCCAGCATTTT.

The chain is built from TRBV5-1 and TRBJ2-7, with D possibly matching TRBD1 (5 bases). The length of the CDR3 is 14 residues. CDR1 and CDR2 from the germline V gene are SGHRS and YFSETQ. The V end was cut by 0 bases, the J end by 7 bases, with 14 bases between. Here the CDR3 reads CASSLEAGLTEQYF. DNA for the CDR3: TGCGCCAGCAGCTTGGAGGCAGGGTTAACTGAGCAGTACTTC. Filled out from reference TRBV5-1 and TRBJ2-7, the complete variable domain reads KAGVTQTPRYLIKTRGQQVTLSCSPISGHRSVSWYQQTPGQGLQFLFEYFSETQRNKGNFPGRFSGRQFSNSRSEMNVSTLELGDSALYLCASSLEAGLTEQYFGPGTRLTVT.

This clonotype was observed a few times. The chain joins TRBV20-1 to TRBJ2-1; 14 bases match TRBD2. This CDR3 has 16 amino acids. V shed 6 bases and J 7 bases; nucleotides not matched to a gene: 11. Germline assignment: CDR1 DFQATT and CDR2 SNEGSKA (reference sequence). The CDR3 sequence is CSATAGGTSGSNEQFF. The CDR3 bases are TGCAGTGCAACCGCGGGCGGGACTAGCGGGAGTAATGAGCAGTTCTTC.

This rearrangement joins TRBV7-2 to TRBJ2-5; D may be TRBD2 (7 bases). The CDR3 is made up of 15 amino acids. The V end lost 2 bases, the J end lost 9 bases, and 19 bases lay between the germline ends. Germline CDR1 reads SGHTA; CDR2 reads FQGNSA. The CDR3 DNA follows: TGTGCCAGCAGCTTACTTGCGGGGGCAAACGTGGCCCAGTACTTC. As protein: CASSLLAGANVAQYF.

This clonotype was seen ten or more times. The J gene is TRBJ2-1, the V gene TRBV18, with 12 bases that match TRBD2. V dropped 6 bases and J dropped 6; count of bases not matched to a gene: 12. From germline, CDR1 is KGHSH and CDR2 LQKENI. The CDR3 is 17 residues long. The CDR3: CASSLAPRTSGTNEQFF. As DNA, the CDR3 is TGTGCCAGCTCCCTGGCGCCCCGGACTAGCGGGACCAATGAGCAGTTCTTC.

This clonotype was counted between two and nine times. The CDR3 protein is CAKGGAGNTIYF. The CDR3 DNA follows: TGTGCCAAGGGGGGGGCCGGAAACACCATATATTTT. The chain carries TRBV6-4 and TRBJ1-3; a possible D gene is TRBD1 (6 bases). Trimming pared 10 bases from V and 4 bases from J, leaving 11 bases between. The V gene's germline CDR1 is MRHNA and CDR2 SNTAGT. The CDR3 runs 12 residues.

The chain links TRBV7-8 to TRBJ2-3, with TRBD2 matching over 7 bases. CDR1 is SGHVS and CDR2 is FQNEAQ in the germline V gene. The CDR3 length is 15 residues. J lost 1 base, V lost 6 bases, and 7 bases had no gene match. CDR3: CASSGRGRGTDTQYF. CDR3 nucleotides: TGTGCCAGCAGTGGGAGGGGTCGCGGCACAGATACGCAGTATTTT.

This clonotype showed up just a few times. The CDR3 sequence is CASSAASRELFF. The CDR3 DNA reads TGTGCCAGCAGCGCCGCGTCCAGGGAGCTGTTTTTT. This chain uses TRBV7-9 with TRBJ2-2; no firm D call. Germline V lookup: CDR1 SEHNR, CDR2 FQNEAQ (reference sequence). This CDR3 has 12 residues. The V and J ends lost 5 bases and 9 bases respectively, with 10 bases between them.

Remarks on this clonotype: The conserved closing phenylalanine or tryptophan is absent in this CDR3, likely reflecting a read error. V gene TRBV12-3 or TRBV12-4 combines with J gene TRBJ2-7, with unresolved D. The V and J ends lost 3 bases and 0 bases respectively, with 6 bases between them. The CDR3 length is 13 residues. The CDR3 protein is CASSFDPSYEQYS. The CDR3 bases are TGTGCCAGCAGTTTCGACCCCTCCTACGAGCAGTACTCC.

This chain joins TRBV20-1 and TRBJ2-1; D gene ambiguous. The germline CDR1 and CDR2 sequences are DFQATT and SNEGSKA (reference sequence). This CDR3 region has 12 residues. V lost 6 bases to trimming and J lost 9 bases, with 15 bases between them. The CDR3 loop reads CSATWDNSEQFF. The CDR3 bases are TGCAGTGCCACCTGGGATAACAGTGAGCAGTTCTTC.

This clonotype has more than one count but fewer than ten. The genes are TRBV5-1 and TRBJ1-1; D is unclear. CDR1 and CDR2 (germline): SGHRS, YFSETQ. The CDR3 is made up of 16 amino acids. Trimming left V 0 bases short and J 4 bases short, with 16 bases between. CDR3 region: CASSLEFPRGFTEAFF. The CDR3 nucleotides read TGCGCCAGCAGCTTGGAATTCCCCAGAGGGTTCACTGAAGCTTTCTTT.

This clonotype was recorded many times. The rearrangement uses TRBV13 and TRBJ2-7; D may match TRBD1 or TRBD2 (5 bases each). This CDR3 is 14 amino acids long. Germline assignment: CDR1 PRHDT and CDR2 FYEKMQ (reference sequence). Trimming removed 0 bases from V and 4 bases from J, with 10 bases in between. CDR3 DNA: TGTGCCAGCAGCTTAGGCGGGAACAGGTACGAGCAGTACTTC. Protein product: CASSLGGNRYEQYF.

This clonotype was picked up many times. The chain is built from TRBV7-2 and TRBJ2-4; perhaps TRBD2 as D (6 bases). This CDR3 region has 14 residues. V was pared by 6 bases and J by 4 bases, with 13 bases between. The germline V gene has CDR1 SGHTA and CDR2 FQGNSA. CDR3 DNA sequence: TGTGCCAGCAGTGGAGACGGAGGGAAAAACATTCAGTACTTC. Translated, it gives CASSGDGGKNIQYF.

The J gene is TRBJ1-1, the V gene TRBV20-1; D is unclear. The V end lost 4 bases, the J end lost 5 bases, and 14 bases lay between the germline ends. Germline loops: CDR1 DFQATT, CDR2 SNEGSKA (reference sequence). CDR3 length equals 13 residues. The CDR3, as DNA: TGCAGTGCTAATTCCGGACTGGGTACTGAAGCTTTCTTT. It is translated as CSANSGLGTEAFF.

This clonotype was detected ten times or more. V and J are TRBV12-3 or TRBV12-4 and TRBJ2-7, with D maybe TRBD2 (5 bases). V was pared by 4 bases and J by 2 bases, with 12 bases between. The CDR3 contains 14 residues. The CDR3 nucleotides are TGTGCCAGCAGTTCCCTTTCTAGCACCTACGAGCAGTACTTC. As protein: CASSSLSSTYEQYF.

This clonotype came up many times. The chain joins TRBV19 to TRBJ1-5, with D tentatively TRBD1 (6 bases). The CDR3 has 13 amino acids. With 7 bases removed from V and 2 bases from J, the gap between germline ends came to 9 bases. Germline CDR1 is LNHDA and CDR2 is SQIVND (reference sequence). The CDR3 loop reads CASTHRGNQPQHF. CDR3 sequence (DNA): TGTGCCAGTACCCACAGGGGCAATCAGCCCCAGCATTTT.

The sample holds many counts of this clonotype. The chain has TRBV5-1 and TRBJ2-7; 8 nucleotides match TRBD2. The germline V gene has CDR1 SGHRS and CDR2 YFSETQ. The CDR3 loop spans 14 amino acids. The ends lost 1 base at V and 7 bases at J; junction bases unmatched: 7. In nucleotides, the CDR3 is TGCGCCAGCAGCTTGCAAGCGGGAGCGGGGGAGCAGTACTTC. This codes for CASSLQAGAGEQYF.

The rearrangement links TRBV18 to TRBJ1-5, with D maybe TRBD1 (5 bases). Deletions cut 2 bases from V and 6 bases from J, with 11 bases between. Per germline, CDR1 KGHSH and CDR2 LQKENI. CDR3 size: 14 residues. The CDR3 loop reads CASSPGGSSQPQHF. The CDR3 DNA reads as TGTGCCAGCTCACCAGGGGGGTCCTCTCAGCCCCAGCATTTT.

This clonotype was seen more than once but under ten times. The chain links TRBV5-4 to TRBJ1-4, with D tentatively TRBD1 (6 bases). The CDR3 runs 14 residues. V was shortened by 4 bases and J by 4 bases, with 11 bases between the two germline ends. CDR1 and CDR2 (germline): SGHNT, YYREEE (reference sequence). In nucleotides, the CDR3 is TGTGCCAGCAGCGTGACAGGAAATAATGAAAAACTGTTTTTT. Translated: CASSVTGNNEKLFF.

This clonotype showed up just a few times. The chain carries TRBV6-2 or TRBV6-3 and TRBJ2-1, with 8 nucleotides matching TRBD2. The CDR3 has 21 amino acids. V gave up 2 bases and J gave up 0 bases; unmatched junction bases: 18. Per the germline V gene, CDR1 is MNHEY and CDR2 is SVGEGT. Here the CDR3 DNA reads TGTGCCAGCAGTTACAATCCCCGTCTAGCGGGTGTCCAGAGCTCCTACAATGAGCAGTTCTTC. It yields the protein CASSYNPRLAGVQSSYNEQFF.

This clonotype was counted many times. V is TRBV14 and J is TRBJ2-1; a possible D gene is TRBD2 (5 bases). Germline V lookup: CDR1 SGHDN, CDR2 FVKESK. V was pared by 3 bases and J by 4 bases, with 19 bases between. The CDR3 extends over 17 amino acids. CDR3: CASSHQPAALLYNEQFF. CDR3 DNA sequence: TGTGCCAGCAGCCACCAACCAGCGGCCCTTCTTTACAATGAGCAGTTCTTC.

The table lists this clonotype with many counts. The chain couples TRBV6-5 to TRBJ2-1; unclear D gene. The CDR3 consists of 11 residues. With 5 bases removed from V and 12 bases from J, the gap between germline ends came to 11 bases. The germline V gene encodes CDR1 MNHEY and CDR2 SVGAGI. CDR3 coding DNA: TGTGCCAGCAGTGATGGACCAGGGCAGTTCTTC. Protein product: CASSDGPGQFF.

To note about this clonotype: Since a much larger clone is just one base distant, this may be a read error. The chain has TRBV21-1 and TRBJ2-7. TRBV21-1 is annotated as a pseudogene. The CDR3 covers 14 residues. For the CDR3, the DNA is TGTGCCAGCAGCAGAGGGGTAAAGACCTACGAGCAGTACTTC. Its protein product is CASSRGVKTYEQYF.

This clonotype was seen at least ten times. The chain uses TRBV5-1 and TRBJ2-7; 8 nucleotides line up with TRBD1. Trimming cost V 4 bases and J 4 bases; bases outside gene matches: 4. CDR3 length: 13 amino acids. The germline gives CDR1 SGHRS, CDR2 YFSETQ. As DNA, the CDR3 is TGCGCCAGCAGCGGACAGGGAGGTTACGAGCAGTACTTC. Translating it yields CASSGQGGYEQYF.

V gene TRBV19 combines with J gene TRBJ2-1, with a tentative D call TRBD2 (6 bases). This CDR3 comprises 14 residues. Germline values: CDR1 LNHDA, CDR2 SQIVND (reference sequence). V was clipped by 3 bases and J by 7 bases, with 13 bases between them. The CDR3 region is CASSIYPAGNEQFF. The DNA of the CDR3 is TGTGCCAGTAGTATTTATCCGGCGGGAAATGAGCAGTTCTTC.